This T cell receptor beta chain originates from a study of a mutant IDH1 vaccine in newly diagnosed glioma. Across the study: Vaccination began 4-6 weeks post radiotherapy alone, or with temozolomide cycles. Standard pretreatment was either radiotherapy, temozolomide, or, for most, radiochemotherapy with temozolomide.

Remarks on this clone: Its antigen remains unidentified.

General study points: Immune responses induced by the vaccine were seen in around 92% of patients, spanning multiple MHC alleles.

The CDR3 length is 15 residues. Germline assignment: CDR1 MNHNS and CDR2 SASEGT. The J segment lost 8 bases and the V segment lost 2 bases, leaving 8 bases of the junction unmatched. Sequenced by immunoSEQ multiplex PCR; TCRdb stores in-frame clones only, minus some. The repertoire holds roughly 34,000 clones, with around nine tenths as singletons. The time point: week 47, end of study. Vaccine doses each comprised 300 ug of mutant IDH1 20-mer peptide, with topical imiquimod. Those who donated had recent WHO grade 3 or 4 IDH1-mutant, ATRX-lost astrocytomas. The rearrangement joins TRBV6-1 to TRBJ1-4; 7 bases agree with TRBD1. This receptor was taken from a middle-aged woman with glioma. Material: PBMCs, obtained from a glioma patient whose treatment included an IDH1 peptide vaccine. As DNA, the CDR3 is TGTGCCAGCAGTGAACCGGGACAGCGGTGGGAAAAACTGTTTTTT. Translation: CASSEPGQRWEKLFF.